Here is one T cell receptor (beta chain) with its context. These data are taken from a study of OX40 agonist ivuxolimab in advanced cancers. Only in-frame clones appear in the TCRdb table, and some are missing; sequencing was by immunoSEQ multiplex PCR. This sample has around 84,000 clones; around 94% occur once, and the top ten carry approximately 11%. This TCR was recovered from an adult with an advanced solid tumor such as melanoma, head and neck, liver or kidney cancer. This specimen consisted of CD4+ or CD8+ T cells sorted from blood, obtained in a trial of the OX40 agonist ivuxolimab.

The CDR3 region has the DNA TGTGCCAGCAGTTACTCGGGCAGCGAGCAGTACTTC. Translating it yields CASSYSGSEQYF. The rearrangement uses TRBV6-6 and TRBJ2-7; D uncertain. V was cut by 0 bases and J by 6 bases, with 6 bases left in between. CDR3 size: 12 residues. Germline V gene data show CDR1 as MNHNY and CDR2 as SVGAGI (reference sequence).